A single T cell receptor beta chain is shown here with its context. V was cut by 1 base and J by 0 bases, with 9 bases left in between. This CDR3 is 16 amino acids long. CDR1 LGHDT and CDR2 YNNKEL come from the germline V gene (reference sequence). This table comes from immunoSEQ multiplex PCR, and its TCRdb copy is limited to in-frame clones, with some not included. The table has about 300,000 clones, around 90% seen once. The data are from a study of blood T cell repertoires in COVID-19. Turning to the study itself: T cells, B-cell-depleted T cells, or PBMCs provided the cDNA or gDNA that served as material.

The sequence came from a woman younger than 45 with COVID-19, enrolled during active disease. The rearrangement links TRBV3-1 (or the pseudogene TRBV3-2) to TRBJ2-2, with D hard to call. Sequences were obtained from peripheral blood. The CDR3: CASSQVKLSNTGELFF. In DNA, the CDR3 is TGTGCCAGCAGCCAAGTTAAGCTTTCGAACACCGGGGAGCTGTTTTTT.